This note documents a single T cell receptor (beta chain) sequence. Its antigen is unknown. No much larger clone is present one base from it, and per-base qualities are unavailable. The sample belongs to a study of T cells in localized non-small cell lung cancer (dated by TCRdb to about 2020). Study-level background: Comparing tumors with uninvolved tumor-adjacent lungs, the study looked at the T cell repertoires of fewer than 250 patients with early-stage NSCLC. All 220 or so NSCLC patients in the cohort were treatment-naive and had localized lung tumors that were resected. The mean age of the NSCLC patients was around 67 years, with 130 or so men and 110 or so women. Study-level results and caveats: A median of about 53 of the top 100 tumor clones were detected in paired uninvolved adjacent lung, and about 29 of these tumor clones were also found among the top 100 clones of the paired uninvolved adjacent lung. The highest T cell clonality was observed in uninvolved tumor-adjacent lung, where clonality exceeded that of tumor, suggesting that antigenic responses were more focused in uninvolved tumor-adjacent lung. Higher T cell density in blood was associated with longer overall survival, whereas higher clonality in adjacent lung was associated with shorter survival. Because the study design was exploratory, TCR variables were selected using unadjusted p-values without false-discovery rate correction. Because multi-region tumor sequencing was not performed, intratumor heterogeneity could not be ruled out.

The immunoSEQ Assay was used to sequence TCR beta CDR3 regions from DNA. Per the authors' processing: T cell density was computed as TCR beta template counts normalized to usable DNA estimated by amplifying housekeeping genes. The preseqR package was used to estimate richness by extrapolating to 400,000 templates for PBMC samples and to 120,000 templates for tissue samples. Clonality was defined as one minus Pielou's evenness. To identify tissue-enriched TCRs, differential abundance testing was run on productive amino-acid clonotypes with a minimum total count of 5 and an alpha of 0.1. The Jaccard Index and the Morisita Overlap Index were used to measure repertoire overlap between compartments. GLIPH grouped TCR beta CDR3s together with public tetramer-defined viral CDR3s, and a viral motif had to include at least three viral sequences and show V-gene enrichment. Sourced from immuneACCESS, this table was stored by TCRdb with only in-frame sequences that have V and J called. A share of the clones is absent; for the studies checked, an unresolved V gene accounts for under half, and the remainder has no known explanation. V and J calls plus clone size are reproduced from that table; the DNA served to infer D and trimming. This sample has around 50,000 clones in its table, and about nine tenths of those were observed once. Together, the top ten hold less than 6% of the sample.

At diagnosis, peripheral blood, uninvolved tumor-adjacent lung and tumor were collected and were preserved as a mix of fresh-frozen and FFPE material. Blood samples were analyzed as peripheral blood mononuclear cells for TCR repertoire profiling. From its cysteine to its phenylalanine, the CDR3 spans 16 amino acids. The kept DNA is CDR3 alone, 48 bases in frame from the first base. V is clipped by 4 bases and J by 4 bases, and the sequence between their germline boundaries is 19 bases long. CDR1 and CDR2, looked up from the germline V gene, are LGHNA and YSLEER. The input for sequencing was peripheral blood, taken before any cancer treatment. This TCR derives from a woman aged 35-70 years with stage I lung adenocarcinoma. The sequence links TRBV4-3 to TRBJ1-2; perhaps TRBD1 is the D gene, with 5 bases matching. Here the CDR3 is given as CASSPHLLSDSYGYTF. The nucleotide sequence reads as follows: TGCGCCAGCAGCCCCCATCTCCTCTCAGACAGCTATGGCTACACCTTC.